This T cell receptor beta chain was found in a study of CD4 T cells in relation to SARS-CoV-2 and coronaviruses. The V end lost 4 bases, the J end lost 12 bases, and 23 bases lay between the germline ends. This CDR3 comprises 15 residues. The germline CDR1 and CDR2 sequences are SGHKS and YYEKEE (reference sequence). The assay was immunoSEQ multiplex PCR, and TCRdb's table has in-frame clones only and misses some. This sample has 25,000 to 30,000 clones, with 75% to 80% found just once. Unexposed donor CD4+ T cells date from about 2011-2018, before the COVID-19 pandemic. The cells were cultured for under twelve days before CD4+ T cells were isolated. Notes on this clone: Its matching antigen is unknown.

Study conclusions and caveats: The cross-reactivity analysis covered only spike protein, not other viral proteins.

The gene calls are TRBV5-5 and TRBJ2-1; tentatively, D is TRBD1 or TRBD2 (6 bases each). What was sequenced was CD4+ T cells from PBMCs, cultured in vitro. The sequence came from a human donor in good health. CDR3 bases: TGTGCCAGCAGCCCCCTCCTTGGGGGGCAGTCGGGGCAGTTCTTC. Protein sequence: CASSPLLGGQSGQFF.